This TCR beta chain was identified in a study of shared clonotypes between healthy human individuals. Ten immunoSEQ deep assay plates served to sequence unsorted PBMC DNA. Sequencing was performed with immunoSEQ multiplex PCR; in TCRdb, only in-frame clones are kept and a portion is missing. This sample has about 490,000 clones; over 60% occur once, and the top ten carry approximately 12%. Germline loops: CDR1 SGDLS, CDR2 YYNGEE. The CDR3 sequence is 12 residues long. Deletions cut 4 bases from V and 4 bases from J, with 7 bases between. The sequence derives from a woman aged 40 to 50 in good health. Some clones in this sample may be carry-over from other donors' samples. V and J are TRBV9 and TRBJ2-3; maybe TRBD2 (6 bases). Input material: PBMCs. CDR3 protein: CASSPGADTQYF. CDR3 DNA: TGTGCCAGCAGCCCGGGGGCAGATACGCAGTATTTT.